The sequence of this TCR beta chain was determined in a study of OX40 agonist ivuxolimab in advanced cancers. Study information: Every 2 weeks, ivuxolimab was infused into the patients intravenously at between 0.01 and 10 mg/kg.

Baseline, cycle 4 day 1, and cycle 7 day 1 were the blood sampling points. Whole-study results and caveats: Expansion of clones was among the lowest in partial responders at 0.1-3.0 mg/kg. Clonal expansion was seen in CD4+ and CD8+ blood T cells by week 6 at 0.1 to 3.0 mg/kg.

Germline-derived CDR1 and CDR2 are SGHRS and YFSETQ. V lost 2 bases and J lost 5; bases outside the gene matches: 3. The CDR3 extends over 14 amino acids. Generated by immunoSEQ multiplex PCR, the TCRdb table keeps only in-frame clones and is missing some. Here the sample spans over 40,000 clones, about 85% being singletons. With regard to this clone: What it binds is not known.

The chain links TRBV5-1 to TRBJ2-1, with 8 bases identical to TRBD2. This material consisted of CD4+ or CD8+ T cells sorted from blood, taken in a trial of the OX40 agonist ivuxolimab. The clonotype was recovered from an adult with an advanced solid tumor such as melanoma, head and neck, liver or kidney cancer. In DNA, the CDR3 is TGCGCCAGCAGCTTCAGCGGGAGTGACAATGAGCAGTTCTTC. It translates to CASSFSGSDNEQFF.